A selection of T cell receptor beta chains follows, all from one sample in a study of human T cells and chemical hapten exposure. TCRdb independently ran MiXCR on the RACE reads; one entry per CDR3 protein. The sample lists 30,000 or so distinct CDR3 sequences; more than 5% were seen once. This specimen consisted of whole blood, obtained in connection with sensitization to the hapten diphenylcyclopropenone (DPC). These receptors were collected from a man between 25 and 39 years old with alopecia areata. Some clones in this sample may be carry-over from other donors' samples. Each CDR3 is given with its conserved first and last residue. A D gene is named only where the DNA matches it firmly. The size field is filled for only some rows; it gives once, few, many or a size class.

clone_size j_call v_call cdr3_length d_call cdr3_nt cdr3_aa
many TRBJ1-1 TRBV29-1 15 . TGCAGCGTTGAAGATGGGAGGGCGCGGAACACTGAAGCTTTCTTT CSVEDGRARNTEAFF
many TRBJ1-6 TRBV12-3/TRBV12-4 12 . TGTGCCAGCAGTCACGAATCCTCACCCCTCCACTTT CASSHESSPLHF
many TRBJ2-5 TRBV20-1 14 TRBD2 TGCAGTGCTAGAGAGACTAGCGGGAGAGAGACCCAGTACTTC CSARETSGRETQYF
many TRBJ1-4 TRBV27 15 . TGTGCCAGCAGAGATGGGAGGGCGTGGGTTGAAAAACTGTTTTTT CASRDGRAWVEKLFF
many TRBJ2-7 TRBV19 15 TRBD2 TGTGCCAGTAGTCCTATGACTAGCTGGGGCAACGAGCAGTACTTC CASSPMTSWGNEQYF
many TRBJ2-3 TRBV29-1 15 . TGCAGCGTTGAAGGGGGGGACGGGAGCACAGATACGCAGTATTTT CSVEGGDGSTDTQYF
many TRBJ2-3 TRBV14 14 . TGTGCCAGCAGCCAAGAAGGGGAAATAGATACGCAGTATTTT CASSQEGEIDTQYF
many TRBJ2-7 TRBV6-1 16 . TGTGCCAGTCACTCCGGGGGAGAGGTGAGCTCCTACGAGCAGTACTTC CASHSGGEVSSYEQYF
many TRBJ2-1 TRBV29-1 14 . TGCAGCGTAGACGTACAATCAATGGCGAATGAGCAGTTCTTC CSVDVQSMANEQFF
many TRBJ2-1 TRBV7-8 13 . TGTGCCAGCAGCTTACCAAATTACAATGAGCAGTTCTTC CASSLPNYNEQFF
many TRBJ2-5 TRBV25-1 13 TRBD2 TGTGCCAGCACTGCCTCGGGGGGAGAGACCCAGTACTTC CASTASGGETQYF
many TRBJ2-5 TRBV20-1 11 TRBD2 TGCAGTGCTCTAGCGGGAGAGACCCAGTACTTC CSALAGETQYF
many TRBJ1-1 TRBV28 15 . TGTGCCAGCAGTTTATTCTCATCGGGGAACACTGAAGCTTTCTTT CASSLFSSGNTEAFF
many TRBJ1-1 TRBV18 13 . TGTGCCAGCTCACCACCGAACATCGAGGAAGCTTTCTTT CASSPPNIEEAFF
many TRBJ2-2 TRBV4-3 17 TRBD2 TGCGCCAGCAGCCAGCAACTAGCGGGGGGCCGAGGCGGGGAGCTGTTTTTT CASSQQLAGGRGGELFF
many TRBJ2-2 TRBV7-2 15 . TGTGCCAGCAGCTTAGAGACTAGTTTGGCCGGGGAGCTGTTTTTT CASSLETSLAGELFF
many TRBJ2-3 TRBV20-1 12 . TGCAGTGCCCCCTTTGGAACAGATACGCAGTATTTT CSAPFGTDTQYF
many TRBJ2-5 TRBV7-8 12 . TGTGCCAGTCGAGAGGGTCCAGAGACCCAGTACTTC CASREGPETQYF
many TRBJ2-2 TRBV4-3 17 TRBD1 TGCGCCAGCAGCCAAGCCCCTCGGGGACAGGGTCCCGGGGAGCTGTTTTTT CASSQAPRGQGPGELFF
many TRBJ2-7 TRBV29-1 11 . TGCAGCGTTGGAACCCTGGGGGAGCAGTACTTC CSVGTLGEQYF
. TRBJ2-3 TRBV30 15 . TGTGCCTGGAGTGTGGGCAGGGCTGCAGGGGATACGCAGTATTTT CAWSVGRAAGDTQYF
many TRBJ1-2 TRBV30 12 . TGTGCCTGGACCACGACTAACTATGGCTACACCTTC CAWTTTNYGYTF
few TRBJ2-7 TRBV4-2 16 TRBD2 TGTGCCAGCAGCCAAGAGGTAGCGGGGGGTCTCTACGAGCAGTACTTC CASSQEVAGGLYEQYF
many TRBJ2-1 TRBV20-1 17 . TGCAGTGCTAGAGATACCTTTGGGGGCGGGCCCTACAATGAGCAGTTCTTC CSARDTFGGGPYNEQFF
many TRBJ1-2 TRBV20-1 12 . TGCAGTGCTAGCAAGGTCCCCTATGGCTACACCTTC CSASKVPYGYTF
. TRBJ1-2 TRBV6-6 16 . TGTGCCAGCAGTTCCAACGGGGCGGGGGCTAACTATGGCTACACCTTC CASSSNGAGANYGYTF
. TRBJ1-5 TRBV7-9 13 . TGTGCCAGCAGCCCCGGGGCGGGTGGGCCCCAGCATTTT CASSPGAGGPQHF
. TRBJ2-5 TRBV18 13 . TGTGCCAGCTCACCGCTGGATAAAGAGACCCAGTACTTC CASSPLDKETQYF
many TRBJ1-5 TRBV6-5 15 TRBD1 TGTGCCAGCAAGATGGACAGGGGAGGCAATCAGCCCCAGCATTTT CASKMDRGGNQPQHF
few TRBJ1-1 TRBV7-2 12 . TGTGCCAGCAGCTTAAGTCGGACTGAAGCTTTCTTT CASSLSRTEAFF
many TRBJ1-1 TRBV12-3/TRBV12-4 13 TRBD1 TGTGCCACAGTTTTGACAGGGGACACTGAAGCTTTCTTT CATVLTGDTEAFF
many TRBJ2-7 TRBV20-1 14 . TGCAGTGCTAGAAAGGGACAAGACGTCTACGAGCAGTACTTC CSARKGQDVYEQYF
many TRBJ1-1 TRBV6-5 13 . TGTGCCGCCCAAGGGGAGGAGAACACTGAAGCTTTCTTT CAAQGEENTEAFF
many TRBJ2-3 TRBV7-9 15 . TGTGCCAGCAGCTTAGAGCGAGGAAACGCAGATACGCAGTATTTT CASSLERGNADTQYF
many TRBJ2-1 TRBV14 15 TRBD2 TGTGCCAGCTCGGGTAGCGGGAAGTCCTACAATGAGCAGTTCTTC CASSGSGKSYNEQFF
many TRBJ2-1 TRBV11-3 18 . TGTGCCAGCAGCTTAGTATCTCGGATGCCCAAGCAAAACAATGAGCAGTTCTTC CASSLVSRMPKQNNEQFF
many TRBJ2-7 TRBV7-6 13 . TGTGCCAGCAGCTCCGGGCTTGACTACGAGCAGTACTTC CASSSGLDYEQYF
many TRBJ2-1 TRBV29-1 14 . TGCAGCGGTGACGAGGTAGGGACCCTTAATGAGCAGTTCTTC CSGDEVGTLNEQFF
many TRBJ2-5 TRBV20-1 19 TRBD2 TGCAGTGCTAGAGTACCGGGACTAGCGGGAAGAGCCTCAGGGGAGACCCAGTACTTC CSARVPGLAGRASGETQYF
many TRBJ1-5 TRBV5-1 15 TRBD1 TGCGCCAGCAGCCCCGGACAGGGTGGCAATCAGCCCCAGCATTTT CASSPGQGGNQPQHF
many TRBJ2-7 TRBV11-2 17 TRBD1 TGTGCCAGCAGCGATGGGACAGGGGGGATCGCCTCCTACGAGCAGTACTTC CASSDGTGGIASYEQYF
many TRBJ2-4 TRBV23-1 12 . TGCGCCAGCAGTCGGTCCAAAAACATTCAGTACTTC CASSRSKNIQYF
many TRBJ1-6 TRBV14 15 . TGTGCCAGCAGCCAACGGTGGGGGGATAATTCACCCCTCCACTTT CASSQRWGDNSPLHF
many TRBJ2-2 TRBV7-9 16 . TGTGCCAGCAGCCAATCCGGCGGGCGAAGCACCGGGGAGCTGTTTTTT CASSQSGGRSTGELFF
many TRBJ2-3 TRBV6-2/TRBV6-3 16 TRBD1 TGTGCCAGCAGTTACTCTCCAGGGGGCAGCACAGATACGCAGTATTTT CASSYSPGGSTDTQYF
many TRBJ2-7 TRBV27 15 . TGTGCCAGCAGTTTATCGGGGCTCCGCTCCGACGAGCAGTACTTC CASSLSGLRSDEQYF
. TRBJ2-7 TRBV4-1 17 . TGCGCCTGCAGCCAAGAAGAAGGAAATAGGAACTCCTACGAGCAGTACTTC CACSQEEGNRNSYEQYF
many TRBJ1-1 TRBV29-1 12 . TGCAGCGGCGCTCAGGGGAGGGCTGAAGCTTTCTTT CSGAQGRAEAFF
many TRBJ2-7 TRBV2 14 TRBD1 TGTGCCAGCAGGGACAGGGGGGATATAGGCGAGCAGTACTTC CASRDRGDIGEQYF
many TRBJ2-1 TRBV23-1 17 TRBD1 TGCGCCAGCAGCTCAAAGGACAGGGCGAGGTGGTGCAATGAGCAGTTCTTC CASSSKDRARWCNEQFF
many TRBJ1-2 TRBV18 13 . TGTGCCAGCTCGCCGACGGAACACTATGGCTACACCTTC CASSPTEHYGYTF
medium-sized TRBJ2-2 TRBV20-1 16 TRBD2 TGCAGTGCTAGAGAGGGACTAGCGGGAGCCGGCGGGGAGCTGTTTTTT CSAREGLAGAGGELFF
many TRBJ2-1 TRBV18 15 . TGTGCCAGCTCACCGGGGCAGGGGAGCTACAATGAGCAGTTCTTC CASSPGQGSYNEQFF
many TRBJ1-2 TRBV20-1 13 . TGCAGTGCCGCGGGGAATGAAAAAGATGGCTACACCTTC CSAAGNEKDGYTF
many TRBJ2-1 TRBV4-1 18 TRBD1 TGCGCCAGCAGCCAAGAGATGGGGACAGTCACTCTGGACAATGAGCAGTTCTTC CASSQEMGTVTLDNEQFF
many TRBJ2-5 TRBV3-1 17 TRBD2 TGTGCCAGCAGCCTTTCTAGCGGGAGGATTCCGGGCGAGACCCAGTACTTC CASSLSSGRIPGETQYF
many TRBJ2-2 TRBV20-1 14 TRBD1 TGCAGTGCTACAACAGGGGTGGACACCGGGGAGCTGTTTTTT CSATTGVDTGELFF